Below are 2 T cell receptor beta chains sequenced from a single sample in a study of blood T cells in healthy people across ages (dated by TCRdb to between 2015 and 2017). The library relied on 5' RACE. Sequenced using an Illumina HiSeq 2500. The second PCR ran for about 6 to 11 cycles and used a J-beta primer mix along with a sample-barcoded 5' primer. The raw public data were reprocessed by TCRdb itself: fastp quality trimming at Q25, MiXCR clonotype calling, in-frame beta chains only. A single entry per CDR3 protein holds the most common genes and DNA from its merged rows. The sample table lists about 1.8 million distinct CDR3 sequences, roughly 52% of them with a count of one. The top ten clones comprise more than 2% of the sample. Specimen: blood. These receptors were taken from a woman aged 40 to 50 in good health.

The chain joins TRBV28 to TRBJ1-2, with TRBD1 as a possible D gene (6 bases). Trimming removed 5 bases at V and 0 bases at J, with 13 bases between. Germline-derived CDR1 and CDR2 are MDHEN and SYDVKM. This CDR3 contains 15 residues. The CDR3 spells CASSKGGETNYGYTF. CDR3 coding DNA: TGTGCCAGCAGTAAGGGGGGGGAAACTAACTATGGCTACACCTTC.

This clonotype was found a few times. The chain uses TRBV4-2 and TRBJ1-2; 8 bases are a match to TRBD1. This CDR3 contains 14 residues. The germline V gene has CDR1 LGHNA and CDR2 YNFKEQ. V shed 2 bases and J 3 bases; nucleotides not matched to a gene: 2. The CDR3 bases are TGTGCCAGCAGCCAAACGGACAGGGACTATGGCTACACCTTC. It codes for CASSQTDRDYGYTF.